The 9 T cell receptor beta chains below all came from one sample that was sequenced in a study of graft-versus-host responses after intestinal transplantation. The antigens for these receptors are not known. Sequenced by immunoSEQ multiplex PCR; TCRdb stores in-frame clones only, minus some. This sample has under 140,000 clones, with around 95% found just once. Sequencing used unstimulated CD8+ T cells sorted from spleen or lymph node cells, obtained before intestinal transplant. These receptors were collected from a human donor who received an intestinal transplant.

The chain employs TRBV4-2 and TRBJ1-2, with TRBD1 as a possible D gene (5 bases). The CDR3 extends over 16 amino acids. V lost 0 bases and J lost 6, with 17 bases in between. Germline values: CDR1 LGHNA, CDR2 YNFKEQ. The CDR3 nucleotides are TGTGCCAGCAGCCAAGATCCGGAGGGGAGTAAGGATGGCTACACCTTC. It yields the protein CASSQDPEGSKDGYTF.

This rearrangement joins TRBV4-2 to TRBJ2-7; TRBD2 agrees at 8 bases. The CDR3 runs to 19 residues. V lost 0 bases to trimming and J lost 7 bases; unmatched junction nucleotides: 20. The germline gives CDR1 LGHNA, CDR2 YNFKEQ. The CDR3 region has the DNA TGTGCCAGCAGCCAAGAACAATGGGCTAGCGGTCACCCGGGGGGGGAGCAGTACTTC. Translated: CASSQEQWASGHPGGEQYF.

The chain recombines TRBV5-4 with TRBJ1-2, with 7 bases identical to TRBD1. Germline values: CDR1 SGHNT, CDR2 YYREEE (reference sequence). This CDR3 has 15 amino acids. The V segment lost 0 bases and the J segment 6 bases; nucleotides outside the gene matches: 8. CDR3 nucleotide sequence: TGTGCCAGCAGCTTGGGAAAGGGGGCAGGGGATGGCTACACCTTC. The encoded protein is CASSLGKGAGDGYTF.

The rearrangement uses TRBV6-5 and TRBJ1-1, with D perhaps TRBD1 (6 bases). Between the trimmed V and J ends, which lost 7 bases and 1 base, there was a span of 10 bases. The CDR3 totals 13 residues. From germline, CDR1 is MNHEY and CDR2 SVGAGI. In DNA form, the CDR3 reads TGTGCCAGCACGCCAGGGGAGAACACTGAAGCTTTCTTT. Amino acid sequence: CASTPGENTEAFF.

The V gene is TRBV27, the J gene TRBJ2-7, with D possibly being TRBD1 (5 bases). The CDR3 is made up of 15 amino acids. Germline V lookup: CDR1 MNHEY, CDR2 SMNVEV (reference sequence). Trimming left V 2 bases short and J 3 bases short, with 14 bases between. CDR3 amino acids: CASSLSPTASYEQYF. The CDR3 DNA reads TGTGCCAGCAGTTTAAGTCCGACAGCCAGCTACGAGCAGTACTTC.

The chain uses TRBV27 and TRBJ2-1, with D perhaps TRBD1 (5 bases). V lost 3 bases, J lost 7 bases, and 10 bases lay in between. Germline CDR1 and CDR2: MNHEY and SMNVEV (reference sequence). The CDR3 is 13 residues long. Written as DNA, the CDR3 is TGTGCCAGCAGTTTCAGGGTAGGGAATGAGCAGTTCTTC. Encoded protein: CASSFRVGNEQFF.

The rearrangement links TRBV10-1 to TRBJ2-1, with 7 bases aligning to TRBD1. This CDR3 has 16 amino acids. V lost 2 bases and J lost 4; bases outside the gene matches: 8. Per germline, CDR1 WNHNN and CDR2 SYGVQD (reference sequence). Here the CDR3 reads CASSERRTGTYNEQFF. The CDR3 DNA follows: TGCGCCAGCAGTGAGCGTAGGACAGGAACTTACAATGAGCAGTTCTTC.

This chain joins TRBV10-3 and TRBJ1-2; D is undetermined. This CDR3 region has 13 residues. The V end was cut by 7 bases, the J end by 2 bases, with 11 bases between. The germline gives CDR1 ENHRY, CDR2 SYGVKD. CDR3 sequence (DNA): TGTGCCATCATGGGTTCCGACAACTATGGCTACACCTTC. Translation: CAIMGSDNYGYTF.

The rearrangement joins TRBV13 to TRBJ2-7, with TRBD2 as a possible D gene (5 bases). CDR1 is PRHDT, CDR2 FYEKMQ, per germline (reference sequence). CDR3 size: 12 residues. Trimming took 5 bases from V and 6 from J, leaving 11 bases between them. The CDR3, as DNA: TGTGCCAGCAGCCCGGGAAAGGGCGAGCAGTACTTC. This encodes CASSPGKGEQYF.